This is a list of T cell receptor beta chains from one sample in a study of cytomegalovirus exposure and HLA in healthy donors. Sequencing used immunoSEQ multiplex PCR; TCRdb keeps in-frame clones, though not all of them. The sample includes over 150,000 clones, around 75% seen only once; the top ten take less than 10%. Sequencing input: PBMCs. The receptors originated from a man between 25 and 39 years old in good health and CMV-seropositive. Each CDR3 is given with its conserved first and last residue. Fields, in order: clone size, D gene, J gene, V gene, CDR3 DNA, CDR3 protein. D genes are given only for firm matches. The size entry is marked missing in some rows and otherwise reads once, few, many or a size class.

NA TRBD1 TRBJ2-5 TRBV4-1 TGCGCCAGCAGCCAAACCCCGACAGGGGAGGTAGAGACCCAGTACTTC CASSQTPTGEVETQYF
NA TRBD2 TRBJ2-5 TRBV14 TGTGCCAGCAGCCAAGGGGCTAGCGGGGGCCCGGGGGAGACCCAGTACTTC CASSQGASGGPGETQYF
NA TRBD1 TRBJ1-1 TRBV9 TGTGCCAGCAGCCCCAGGGACAGGGCGAATGTGCTGGCTTTCTTT CASSPRDRANVLAFF
once NA TRBJ2-7 TRBV7-7 TGTGCCAGCAGTCCAGCCCCCGGGGAGCAGTACTTC CASSPAPGEQYF
few TRBD2 TRBJ2-1 TRBV10-1 TGCGCCAGCAGGAGACTAGCGGGAGTTGGTGAGCAGTTCTTC CASRRLAGVGEQFF
NA TRBD1 TRBJ1-4 TRBV29-1 TGCAGCGTGAAAAACACAGGGGTAGAAAAACTGTTTTTT CSVKNTGVEKLFF
once TRBD1 TRBJ1-5 TRBV28 TGTGCCAGCAGATGGACAGGGAATCAGCCCCAGCATTTT CASRWTGNQPQHF
NA NA TRBJ1-2 TRBV6-5 TGTGCCAGCAGTTACCGGGGAATGGGCTACACCTTC CASSYRGMGYTF
NA NA TRBJ2-5 TRBV6-6 TGTGCCATAGTCCCCAGGCAGTACTTC CAIVPRQYF
NA TRBD1 TRBJ1-6 TRBV30 TGTGCCTGGAGGTGGCCAGGGGGTAATTCACCCCTCCACTTT CAWRWPGGNSPLHF
NA TRBD1 TRBJ2-7 TRBV28 TGTGCCAGCAGTTTGGAGGACAGGGAGTACTTC CASSLEDREYF
NA NA TRBJ1-3 TRBV29-1 TGCAGCGTTGCCGGGGTGGGGAACCACGACTTCTTTTATTTT CSVAGVGNHDFFYF
NA TRBD1 TRBJ1-2 TRBV25-1 TGTGCCAGCACCAACCCGGACAGGGGGCTGGATGGCTACACCTTC CASTNPDRGLDGYTF
NA TRBD1 TRBJ2-1 TRBV28 TGTGCCAGCTCGGCACCCGGGACAGGGGTTAGGAATGAGCAGTTCTTC CASSAPGTGVRNEQFF
NA NA TRBJ1-4 TRBV7-9 TGTGCCAGCAGCTTATCTCAGGAAAAACTGTTTTTT CASSLSQEKLFF
few NA TRBJ2-1 TRBV10-1 TGCGCCAGCAGTGAGTACGCGGGACCCTACAATGAGCAGTTCTTC CASSEYAGPYNEQFF
NA TRBD1 TRBJ1-2 TRBV13 TGTGCCAGCGTCCACAGGGGGAGTGATGGCTACACCTTC CASVHRGSDGYTF
NA TRBD1 TRBJ2-7 TRBV4-1 TGCGCCAGCAGCCTACCGGGACAGGGGTCCCACGAGCAGTACTTC CASSLPGQGSHEQYF
NA NA TRBJ1-1 TRBV5-5 TGTGCCAGCAGACTGGACACTGAAGCTTTCTTT CASRLDTEAFF